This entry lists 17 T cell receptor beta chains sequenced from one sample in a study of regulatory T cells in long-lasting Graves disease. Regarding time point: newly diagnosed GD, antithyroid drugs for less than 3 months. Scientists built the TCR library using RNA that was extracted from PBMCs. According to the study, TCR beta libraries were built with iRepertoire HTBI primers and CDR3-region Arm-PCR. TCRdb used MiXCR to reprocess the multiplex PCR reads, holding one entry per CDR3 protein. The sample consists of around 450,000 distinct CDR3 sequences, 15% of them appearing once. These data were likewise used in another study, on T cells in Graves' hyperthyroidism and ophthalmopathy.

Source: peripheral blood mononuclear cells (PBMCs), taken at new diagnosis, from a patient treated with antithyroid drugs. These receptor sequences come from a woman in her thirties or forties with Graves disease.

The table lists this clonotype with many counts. The CDR3 here is CASTPDIGGQPQHF. CDR3 nucleotide sequence: TGTGCCAGCACCCCGGATATCGGGGGTCAGCCCCAGCATTTT. The chain recombines TRBV2 with TRBJ1-5; D possibly corresponds to TRBD1 (5 bases). The CDR3 length is 14 residues. Trimming left V 7 bases short and J 6 bases short, with 16 bases between. Germline CDR1 reads SNHLY; CDR2 reads FYNNEI.

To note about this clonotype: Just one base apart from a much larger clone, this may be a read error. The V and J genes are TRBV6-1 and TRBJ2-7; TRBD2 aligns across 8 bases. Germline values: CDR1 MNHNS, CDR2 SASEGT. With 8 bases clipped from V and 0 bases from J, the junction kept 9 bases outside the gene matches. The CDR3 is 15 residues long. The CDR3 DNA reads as TGTGCCAGCGGTAGGACTAGCCTATCCTCCTACGAGCAGTACTTC. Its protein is CASGRTSLSSYEQYF.

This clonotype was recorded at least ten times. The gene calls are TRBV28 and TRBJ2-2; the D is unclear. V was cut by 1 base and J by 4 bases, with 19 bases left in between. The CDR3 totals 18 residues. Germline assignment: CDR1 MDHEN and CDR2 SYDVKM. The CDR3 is CASSLFRQQFLCTGELFF. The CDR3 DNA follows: TGTGCCAGCAGTTTATTTCGCCAGCAGTTCCTCTGCACCGGGGAGCTGTTTTTT. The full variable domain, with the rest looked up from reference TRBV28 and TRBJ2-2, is DVKVTQSSRYLVKRTGEKVFLECVQDMDHENMFWYRQDPGLGLRLIYFSYDVKMKEKGDIPEGYSVSREKKERFSLILESASTNQTSMYLCASSLFRQQFLCTGELFFGEGSRLTVL.

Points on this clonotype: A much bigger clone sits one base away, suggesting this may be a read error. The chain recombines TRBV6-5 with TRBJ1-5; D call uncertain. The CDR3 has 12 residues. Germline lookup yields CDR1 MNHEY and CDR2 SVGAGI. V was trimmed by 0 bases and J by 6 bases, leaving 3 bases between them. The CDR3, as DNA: TGTGCCAGCAGTTACTCGCCTCAGCCCCAGCATTTT. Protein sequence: CASSYSPQPQHF.

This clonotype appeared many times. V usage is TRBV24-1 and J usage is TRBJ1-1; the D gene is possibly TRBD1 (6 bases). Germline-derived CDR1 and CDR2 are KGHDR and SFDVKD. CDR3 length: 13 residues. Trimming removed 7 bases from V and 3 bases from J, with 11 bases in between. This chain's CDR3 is CATRLTGYTEAFF. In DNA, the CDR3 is TGTGCCACCAGGCTCACAGGGTACACTGAAGCTTTCTTT.

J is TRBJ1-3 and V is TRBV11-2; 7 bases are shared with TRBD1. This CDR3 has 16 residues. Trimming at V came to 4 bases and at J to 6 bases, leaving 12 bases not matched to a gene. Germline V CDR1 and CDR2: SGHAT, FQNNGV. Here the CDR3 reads CASSSAGRGTENTIYF. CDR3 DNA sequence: TGTGCCAGCAGCTCAGCGGGGAGGGGGACAGAAAACACCATATATTTT.

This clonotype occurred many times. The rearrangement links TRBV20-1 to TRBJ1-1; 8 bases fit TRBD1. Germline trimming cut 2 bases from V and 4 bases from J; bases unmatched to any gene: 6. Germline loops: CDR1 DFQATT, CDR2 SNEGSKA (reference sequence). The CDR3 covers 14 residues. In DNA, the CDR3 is TGCAGTGCTAGACCAGAGGGGACAGGCACTGAAGCTTTCTTT. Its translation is CSARPEGTGTEAFF.

CDR3 DNA sequence: TGCAGCGTTGATTGGGACTCTGGGGCCAACGTCCTGACTTTC. Encoded protein: CSVDWDSGANVLTF. J is TRBJ2-6 and V is TRBV29-1; the D is unclear. The CDR3 is 14 amino acids. V shed 3 bases and J shed 0 bases, with 6 bases lying between them. Germline CDR1 and CDR2: SQVTM and ANQGSEA.

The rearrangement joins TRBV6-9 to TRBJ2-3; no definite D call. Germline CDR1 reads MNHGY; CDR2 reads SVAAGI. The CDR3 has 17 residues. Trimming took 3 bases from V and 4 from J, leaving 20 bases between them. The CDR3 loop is CASSYDGGGSTPDTQYF. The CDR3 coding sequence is TGTGCCAGCAGTTACGACGGCGGCGGCTCAACTCCAGATACGCAGTATTTT.

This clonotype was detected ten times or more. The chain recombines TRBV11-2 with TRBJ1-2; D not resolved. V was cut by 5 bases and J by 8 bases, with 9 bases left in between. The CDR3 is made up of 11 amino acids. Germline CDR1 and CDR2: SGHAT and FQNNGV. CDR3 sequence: CASSNGPGYTF. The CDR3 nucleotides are TGTGCCAGCAGCAATGGGCCGGGCTACACCTTC.

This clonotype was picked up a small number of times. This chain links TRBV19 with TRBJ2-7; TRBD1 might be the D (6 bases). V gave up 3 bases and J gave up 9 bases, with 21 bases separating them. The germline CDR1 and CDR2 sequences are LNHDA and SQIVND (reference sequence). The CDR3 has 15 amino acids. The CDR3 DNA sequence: TGTGCCAGTAGTATTGAGGACAGAACTACGAGTGGGCAGTACTTC. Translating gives CASSIEDRTTSGQYF.

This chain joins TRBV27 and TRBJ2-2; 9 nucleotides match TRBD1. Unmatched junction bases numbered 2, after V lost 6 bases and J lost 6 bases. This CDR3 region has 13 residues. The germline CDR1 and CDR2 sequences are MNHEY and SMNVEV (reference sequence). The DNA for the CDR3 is TGTGCCAGCAGGACAGGGGGTCCCGGGGAGCTGTTTTTT. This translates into CASRTGGPGELFF.

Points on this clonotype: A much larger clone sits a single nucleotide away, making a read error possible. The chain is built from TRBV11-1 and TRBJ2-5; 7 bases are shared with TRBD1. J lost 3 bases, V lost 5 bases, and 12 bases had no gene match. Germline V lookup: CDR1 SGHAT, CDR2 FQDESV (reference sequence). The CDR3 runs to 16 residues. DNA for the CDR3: TGTGCCAGCAGCGCACTGATAGGGGGCGCGGAAGAGACCCAGTACTTC. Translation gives CASSALIGGAEETQYF.

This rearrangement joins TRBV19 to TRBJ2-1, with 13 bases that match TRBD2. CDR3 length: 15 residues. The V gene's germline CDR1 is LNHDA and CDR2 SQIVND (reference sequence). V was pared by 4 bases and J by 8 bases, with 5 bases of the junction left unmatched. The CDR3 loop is CASSTGLAGMYEQFF. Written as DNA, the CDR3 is TGTGCCAGTAGTACGGGACTAGCGGGAATGTATGAGCAGTTCTTC. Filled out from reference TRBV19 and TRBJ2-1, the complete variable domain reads DGGITQSPKYLFRKEGQNVTLSCEQNLNHDAMYWYRQDPGQGLRLIYYSQIVNDFQKGDIAEGYSVSREKKESFPLTVTSAQKNPTAFYLCASSTGLAGMYEQFFGPGTRLTVL.

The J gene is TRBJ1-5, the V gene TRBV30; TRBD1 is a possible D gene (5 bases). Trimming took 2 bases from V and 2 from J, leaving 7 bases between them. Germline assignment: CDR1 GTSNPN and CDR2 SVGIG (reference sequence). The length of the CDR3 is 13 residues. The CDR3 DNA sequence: TGTGCCTGGAGTCAGGGAGGCAATCAGCCCCAGCATTTT. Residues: CAWSQGGNQPQHF.

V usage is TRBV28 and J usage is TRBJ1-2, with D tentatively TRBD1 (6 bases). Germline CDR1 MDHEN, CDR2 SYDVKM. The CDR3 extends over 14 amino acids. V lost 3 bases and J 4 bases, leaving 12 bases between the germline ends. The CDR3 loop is CASSFEGGGYGYTF. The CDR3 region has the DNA TGTGCCAGCAGTTTCGAAGGGGGGGGCTATGGCTACACCTTC.

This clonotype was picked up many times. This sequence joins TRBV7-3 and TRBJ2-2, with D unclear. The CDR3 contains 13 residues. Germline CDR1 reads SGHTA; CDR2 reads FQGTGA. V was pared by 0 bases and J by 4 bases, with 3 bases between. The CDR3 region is CASSLTFTGELFF. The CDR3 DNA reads TGTGCCAGCAGCTTAACTTTCACCGGGGAGCTGTTTTTT.